Below, 19 T cell receptor beta chains from the same sample are listed, as sequenced in a study of T-cell reconstitution after alpha-beta-depleted transplantation in children. TCRbeta library construction was performed incorporating unique molecular identifiers. One entry per CDR3 protein, called by TCRdb with MiXCR from the PCR reads. In the table there are fewer than 1 million distinct CDR3 sequences, less than 20% of which are singletons. The source was PBMCs, mostly from graft donor cells, collected 360 days after TCRalphabeta/CD19-depleted stem cell transplant. These receptors all stem from a male patient younger than 18 who had a stem cell transplant for acute lymphoblastic leukemia, so the T cells may come from the graft donor.

V gene TRBV6-6 combines with J gene TRBJ2-1; no clear D. The germline V gene has CDR1 MNHNY and CDR2 SVGAGI (reference sequence). With 2 bases removed from V and 10 bases from J, the gap between germline ends came to 9 bases. CDR3 length equals 12 residues. The CDR3 reads CASSYHSQEQFF. The CDR3 DNA sequence: TGTGCCAGCAGTTACCATTCACAGGAGCAGTTCTTC.

This clonotype occurred a few times. The J gene is TRBJ2-2, the V gene TRBV20-1, with D perhaps TRBD2 (7 bases). V lost 0 bases and J 7 bases, leaving 18 bases between the germline ends. Germline lookup yields CDR1 DFQATT and CDR2 SNEGSKA (reference sequence). This CDR3 is 16 amino acids long. CDR3 sequence reads: CSARDLTSLGGGELFF. As DNA, the CDR3 is TGCAGTGCTAGAGATTTGACTAGCCTAGGGGGCGGGGAGCTGTTTTTT.

The CDR3 DNA reads as TGTGCCAGTGCTGGGGGCGGGAGGTGGGGTGAGCAGTTCTTC. Its protein product is CASAGGGRWGEQFF. The rearrangement links TRBV12-3 or TRBV12-4 to TRBJ2-1; 8 nucleotides align to TRBD2. Germline trimming cut 9 bases from V and 9 bases from J; bases unmatched to any gene: 13. The CDR3 runs 14 residues.

This clonotype has just a few counts. This chain uses TRBV29-1 with TRBJ2-2; TRBD2 matches at 7 bases. V lost 3 bases and J lost 6; bases outside the gene matches: 10. CDR3 length: 15 amino acids. Germline lookup yields CDR1 SQVTM and CDR2 ANQGSEA. The CDR3: CSVEGGSPSAGELFF. The DNA of the CDR3 is TGCAGCGTTGAGGGGGGGTCCCCTAGCGCCGGGGAGCTGTTTTTT.

This clonotype occurred many times. This chain uses TRBV28 with TRBJ1-2; tentative D call: TRBD1 (5 bases). V was clipped by 3 bases and J by 3 bases, with 14 bases between them. The germline V gene has CDR1 MDHEN and CDR2 SYDVKM. The CDR3 sequence is 15 residues long. The CDR3 protein is CASSFRGGGYYGYTF. DNA of the CDR3: TGTGCCAGCAGTTTTAGGGGTGGTGGTTACTATGGCTACACCTTC.

The rearrangement uses TRBV27 and TRBJ2-7, with D possibly called TRBD1 or TRBD2 (5 bases each). V lost 4 bases, J lost 3 bases, and 16 bases lay in between. CDR1 and CDR2 (germline): MNHEY, SMNVEV (reference sequence). This CDR3 is built from 15 residues. The CDR3 DNA reads as TGTGCCAGCAGTTGGGCCGGGACGGACCTCTACGAGCAGTACTTC. It translates to CASSWAGTDLYEQYF.

This clonotype turned up a few times. This chain links TRBV7-2 with TRBJ2-1; 9 bases align to TRBD2. This CDR3 contains 16 residues. V shed 5 bases, J shed 8 bases, and the junction held 13 bases outside the gene matches. Germline assignment: CDR1 SGHTA and CDR2 FQGNSA. CDR3 nucleotides: TGTGCCAGCAGCCGACGGACTAGCGTAGGTTTCCATGAGCAGTTCTTC. Translation gives CASSRRTSVGFHEQFF.

This clonotype came up a few times. This chain links TRBV20-1 with TRBJ1-1; 7 bases align to TRBD1. This CDR3 has 14 residues. The germline CDR1 and CDR2 sequences are DFQATT and SNEGSKA (reference sequence). Unmatched junction bases numbered 4, after V lost 3 bases and J lost 0 bases. CDR3 DNA: TGCAGTGCTAGGGCGACAGGGATGAACACTGAAGCTTTCTTT. Protein sequence: CSARATGMNTEAFF.

This chain links TRBV25-1 with TRBJ1-1; no firm D call. This CDR3 spans 12 amino acids. Germline values: CDR1 MGHDK, CDR2 SYGVNS. Trimming pared 7 bases from V and 1 base from J, leaving 7 bases between. This CDR3 is CASTGENTEAFF. The CDR3 nucleotides are TGTGCCAGCACGGGAGAGAACACTGAAGCTTTCTTT.

This clonotype was seen ten or more times. The V call is TRBV9, the J call TRBJ2-1; 12 bases are shared with TRBD2. This CDR3 is built from 15 residues. Germline V gene sequence: CDR1 SGDLS, CDR2 YYNGEE. Trimming at V came to 1 base and at J to 4 bases, leaving 0 bases not matched to a gene. The CDR3 sequence: CASSVLAGGYNEQFF. CDR3 DNA: TGTGCCAGCAGCGTACTAGCGGGGGGGTACAATGAGCAGTTCTTC.

In this sample, this clonotype turned up a few times. The chain couples TRBV5-6 to TRBJ2-4; the D is unclear. The CDR3 has 11 amino acids. The V end lost 1 base, the J end lost 13 bases, and 9 bases lay between the germline ends. Germline V lookup: CDR1 SGHDT, CDR2 YYEEEE. CDR3 sequence reads: CASSLMAVQYF. In nucleotides, the CDR3 is TGTGCCAGCAGCTTGATGGCGGTCCAGTACTTC.

This clonotype was observed many times. This chain connects TRBV20-1 to TRBJ2-1; 15 bases align to TRBD2. Losses at the gene ends were 6 bases for V and 4 bases for J; bases not matched to a gene: 4. The CDR3 sequence is 15 residues long. CDR1 is DFQATT, CDR2 SNEGSKA, per germline (reference sequence). This chain's CDR3 is CSARTSGRAYNEQFF. CDR3 DNA: TGCAGTGCCAGGACTAGCGGGAGGGCTTACAATGAGCAGTTCTTC.

This clonotype appeared a few times. This chain joins TRBV27 and TRBJ2-3; TRBD2 matches 10 bases. The junction had 4 bases not matched to a gene; V was cut back by 5 bases and J by 5 bases. From germline, CDR1 is MNHEY and CDR2 SMNVEV (reference sequence). The CDR3 is 14 residues long. The DNA for the CDR3 is TGTGCCAGCAGTCTTAGCGGGAGGATAGATACGCAGTATTTT. Translation: CASSLSGRIDTQYF.

The chain uses TRBV4-2 and TRBJ1-2, with a tentative D call TRBD1 (5 bases). There are 17 residues in the CDR3. CDR1 and CDR2 (germline): LGHNA, YNFKEQ. V was shortened by 0 bases and J by 2 bases, with 16 bases between the two germline ends. CDR3 in amino acids: CASSQEGTGGSNYGYTF. The CDR3 nucleotides read TGTGCCAGCAGCCAAGAAGGAACCGGGGGAAGCAACTATGGCTACACCTTC.

V gene TRBV15 combines with J gene TRBJ2-1, with D perhaps matching TRBD2 (7 bases). The CDR3 covers 17 residues. The V end lost 4 bases, the J end lost 3 bases, and 19 bases lay between the germline ends. Germline V CDR1 and CDR2: LNHNV, YYDKDF (reference sequence). CDR3: CATSIRGGGSIYNEQFF. The DNA for the CDR3 is TGTGCCACCAGCATCCGTGGGGGCGGGAGTATCTACAATGAGCAGTTCTTC.

This clonotype has more than one count but fewer than ten. The rearrangement joins TRBV6-5 to TRBJ2-2; 7 positions match TRBD2. The CDR3 covers 17 residues. Germline V gene lookup returns CDR1 MNHEY and CDR2 SVGAGI. Unmatched junction bases numbered 13, after V lost 3 bases and J lost 6 bases. In nucleotides, the CDR3 is TGTGCCAGCAGTTATTTTGTGGTGAGCGGGACGGCCGGGGAGCTGTTTTTT. Translated, it gives CASSYFVVSGTAGELFF.

This clonotype was recorded at least ten times. This chain uses TRBV5-1 with TRBJ2-1, with TRBD2 identical over 7 bases. This CDR3 spans 16 amino acids. Germline assignment: CDR1 SGHRS and CDR2 YFSETQ. Trimming removed 0 bases from V and 6 bases from J; junction bases left unmatched: 9. CDR3 residues: CASSLDYGGSSNEQFF. CDR3 in DNA: TGCGCCAGCAGCTTGGACTATGGCGGGAGTAGCAATGAGCAGTTCTTC.

In this sample, this clonotype turned up many times. The chain couples TRBV5-1 to TRBJ1-3, with TRBD1 as a possible D gene (6 bases). The CDR3 is 14 amino acids. Deletions cut 3 bases from V and 7 bases from J, with 14 bases between. Germline V gives CDR1 SGHRS, CDR2 YFSETQ. CDR3 DNA sequence: TGCGCCAGCAGCTGGGCGAACAGGGAGAACACCATATATTTT. It encodes CASSWANRENTIYF. Combining the CDR3 with reference TRBV5-1 and TRBJ1-3 gives the whole variable domain KAGVTQTPRYLIKTRGQQVTLSCSPISGHRSVSWYQQTPGQGLQFLFEYFSETQRNKGNFPGRFSGRQFSNSRSEMNVSTLELGDSALYLCASSWANRENTIYFGEGSWLTVV.

The chain uses TRBV27 and TRBJ2-5; possible D gene TRBD2, 6 bases. The V end was cut by 5 bases, the J end by 4 bases, with 14 bases between. The CDR3 length is 14 residues. Per germline, CDR1 MNHEY and CDR2 SMNVEV (reference sequence). CDR3 sequence: CASSRELARETQYF. In DNA form, the CDR3 reads TGTGCCAGCAGTCGTGAGCTAGCGAGAGAGACCCAGTACTTC.